The clone carrying this T cell receptor (beta chain) was seen a handful of times. Its specificity is not known. The data are from a study of T cells in Graves' hyperthyroidism and ophthalmopathy. Study observations and caveats: Ophthalmopathy onset followed model prediction by a median approximately seven months. Blood shared most expanded thyroid clonotypes above 0.001.

RNA transcripts provided the source from which TCR beta CDR3 regions were amplified. TCR CDR3 regions were first amplified by RT-PCR with HTBI primers. TCRdb recomputed calls from the multiplex PCR reads with MiXCR, one row per CDR3 protein. The repertoire consists of about 410,000 distinct CDR3 sequences, with about 14% occurring once and the leading ten covering 15% to 20%. The junction had 5 bases not matched to a gene; V was cut back by 6 bases and J by 0 bases. This CDR3 is 15 amino acids long. Germline CDR1 LNHDA, CDR2 SQIVND (reference sequence). The receptor's source is a woman under 40 with Graves' ophthalmopathy. The chain is built from TRBV19 and TRBJ2-1; 7 nucleotides match TRBD1. Sequenced material: blood. CDR3 DNA: TGTGCCAGTAGGAAGACAGGGAGCTCCTACAATGAGCAGTTCTTC. Amino acid sequence: CASRKTGSSYNEQFF.